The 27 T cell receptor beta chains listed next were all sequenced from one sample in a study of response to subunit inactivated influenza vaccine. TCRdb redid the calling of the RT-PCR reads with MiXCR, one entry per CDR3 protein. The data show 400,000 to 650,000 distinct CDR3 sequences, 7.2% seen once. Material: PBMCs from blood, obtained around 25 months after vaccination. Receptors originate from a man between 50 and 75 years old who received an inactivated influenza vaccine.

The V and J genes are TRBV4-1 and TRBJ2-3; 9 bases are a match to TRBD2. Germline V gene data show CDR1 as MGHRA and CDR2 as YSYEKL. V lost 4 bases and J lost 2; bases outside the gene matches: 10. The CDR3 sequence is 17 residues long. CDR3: CASSPRSLAGFTDTQYF. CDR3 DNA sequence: TGCGCCAGCAGCCCAAGGAGTCTAGCGGGATTCACAGATACGCAGTATTTT.

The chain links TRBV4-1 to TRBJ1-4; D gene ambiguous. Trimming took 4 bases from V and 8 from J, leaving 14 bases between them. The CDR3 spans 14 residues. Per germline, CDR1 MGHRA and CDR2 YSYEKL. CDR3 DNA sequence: TGCGCCAGCAGCCGCCTAGGCGCAAAAGAAAAACTGTTTTTT. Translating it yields CASSRLGAKEKLFF.

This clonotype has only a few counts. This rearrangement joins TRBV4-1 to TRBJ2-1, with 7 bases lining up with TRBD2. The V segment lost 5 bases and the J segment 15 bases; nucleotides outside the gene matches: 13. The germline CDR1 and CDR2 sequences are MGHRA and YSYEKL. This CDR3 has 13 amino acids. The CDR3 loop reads CASSSTPASGGFF. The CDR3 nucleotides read TGCGCCAGCAGCTCAACCCCGGCTAGCGGTGGGTTCTTC.

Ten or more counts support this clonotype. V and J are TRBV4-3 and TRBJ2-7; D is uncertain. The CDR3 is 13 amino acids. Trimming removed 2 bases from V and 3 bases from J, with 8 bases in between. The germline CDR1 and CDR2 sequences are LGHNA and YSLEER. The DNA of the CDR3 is TGCGCCAGCAGCCAATGGGAAAACTACGAGCAGTACTTC. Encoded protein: CASSQWENYEQYF.

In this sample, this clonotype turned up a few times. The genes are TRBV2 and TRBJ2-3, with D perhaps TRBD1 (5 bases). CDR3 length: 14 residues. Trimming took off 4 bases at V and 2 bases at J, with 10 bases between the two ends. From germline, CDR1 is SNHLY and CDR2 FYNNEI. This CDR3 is CASSARQPTDTQYF. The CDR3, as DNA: TGTGCCAGCAGTGCTCGACAGCCCACAGATACGCAGTATTTT.

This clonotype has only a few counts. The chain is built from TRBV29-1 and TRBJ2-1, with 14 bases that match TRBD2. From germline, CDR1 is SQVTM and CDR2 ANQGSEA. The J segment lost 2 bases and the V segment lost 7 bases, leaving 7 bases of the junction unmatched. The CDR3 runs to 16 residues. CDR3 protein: CSERLAGGHTYNEQFF. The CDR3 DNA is TGCAGCGAAAGACTAGCGGGAGGGCATACCTACAATGAGCAGTTCTTC.

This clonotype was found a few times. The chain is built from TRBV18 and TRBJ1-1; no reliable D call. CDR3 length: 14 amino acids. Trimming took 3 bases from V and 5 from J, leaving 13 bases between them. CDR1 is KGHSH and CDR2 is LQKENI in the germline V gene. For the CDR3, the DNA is TGTGCCAGCTCACCGAGTTGGGAAGGAACTGAAGCTTTCTTT. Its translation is CASSPSWEGTEAFF.

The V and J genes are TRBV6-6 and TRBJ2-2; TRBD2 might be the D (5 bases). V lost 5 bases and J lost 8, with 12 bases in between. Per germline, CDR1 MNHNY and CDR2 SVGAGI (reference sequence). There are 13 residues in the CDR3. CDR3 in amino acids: CASSVDFAGELFF. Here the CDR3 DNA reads TGTGCCAGCAGTGTGGACTTCGCAGGGGAGCTGTTTTTT.

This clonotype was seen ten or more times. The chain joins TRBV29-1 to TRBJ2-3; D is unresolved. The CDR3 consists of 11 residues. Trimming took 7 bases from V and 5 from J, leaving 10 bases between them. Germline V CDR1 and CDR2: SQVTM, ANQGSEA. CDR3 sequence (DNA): TGCAGCGCCGTCTCCGGAGATACGCAGTATTTT. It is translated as CSAVSGDTQYF.

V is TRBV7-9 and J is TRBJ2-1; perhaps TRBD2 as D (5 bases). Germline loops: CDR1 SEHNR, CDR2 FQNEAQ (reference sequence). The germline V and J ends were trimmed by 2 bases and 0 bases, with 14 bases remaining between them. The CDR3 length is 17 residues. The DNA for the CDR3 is TGTGCCAGCAGCTTAAGAGGGAGCCCGAGCTCCTACAATGAGCAGTTCTTC. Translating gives CASSLRGSPSSYNEQFF.

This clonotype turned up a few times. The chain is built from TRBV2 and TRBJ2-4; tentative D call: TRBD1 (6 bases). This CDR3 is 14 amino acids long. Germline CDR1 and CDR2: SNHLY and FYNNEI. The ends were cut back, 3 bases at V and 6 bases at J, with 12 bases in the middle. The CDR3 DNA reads TGTGCCAGCAGTGACAGCAGGGGAGTAAACATTCAGTACTTC. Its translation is CASSDSRGVNIQYF.

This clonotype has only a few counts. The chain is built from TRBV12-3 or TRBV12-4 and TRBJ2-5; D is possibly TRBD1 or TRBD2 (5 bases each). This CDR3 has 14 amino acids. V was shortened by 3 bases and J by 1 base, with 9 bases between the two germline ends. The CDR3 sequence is CASSFEGTQETQYF. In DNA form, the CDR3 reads TGTGCCAGCAGTTTTGAGGGGACCCAAGAGACCCAGTACTTC.

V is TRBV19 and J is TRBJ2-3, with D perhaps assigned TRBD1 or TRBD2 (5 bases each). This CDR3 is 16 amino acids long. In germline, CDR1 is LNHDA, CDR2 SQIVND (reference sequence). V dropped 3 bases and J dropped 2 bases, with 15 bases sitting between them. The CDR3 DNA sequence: TGTGCCAGTAGTATGGGTCCAGGGACCCCCACAGATACGCAGTATTTT. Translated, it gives CASSMGPGTPTDTQYF.

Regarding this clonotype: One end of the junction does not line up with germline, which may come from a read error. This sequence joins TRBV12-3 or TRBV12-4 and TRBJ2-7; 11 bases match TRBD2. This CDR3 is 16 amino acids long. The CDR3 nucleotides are TGTGCCAGCAGATTAGGGGTACTAGCGGGAGTCGGCGAGCAGTACTTC. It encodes CASRLGVLAGVGEQYF.

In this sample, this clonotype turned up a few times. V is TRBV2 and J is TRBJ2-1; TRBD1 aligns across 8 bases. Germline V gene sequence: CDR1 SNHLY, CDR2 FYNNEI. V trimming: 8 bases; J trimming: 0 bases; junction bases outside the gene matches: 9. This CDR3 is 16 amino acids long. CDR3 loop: CASGRQGLHSYNEQFF. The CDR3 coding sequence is TGTGCCAGCGGGAGACAGGGGCTTCACTCCTACAATGAGCAGTTCTTC. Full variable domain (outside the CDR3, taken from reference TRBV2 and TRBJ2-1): EPEVTQTPSHQVTQMGQEVILRCVPISNHLYFYWYRQILGQKVEFLVSFYNNEISEKSEIFDDQFSVERPDGSNFTLKIRSTKLEDSAMYFCASGRQGLHSYNEQFFGPGTRLTVL.

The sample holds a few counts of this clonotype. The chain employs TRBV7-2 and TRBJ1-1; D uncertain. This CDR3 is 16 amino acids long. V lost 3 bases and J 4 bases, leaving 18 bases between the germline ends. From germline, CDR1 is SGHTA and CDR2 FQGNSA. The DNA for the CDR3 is TGTGCCAGCAGCTTCTATACTGCGACCGACATCACTGAAGCTTTCTTT. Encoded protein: CASSFYTATDITEAFF.

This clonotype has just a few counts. Here the CDR3 DNA reads TGCAGCACTACCCGCGCGGGAGGTCACAATGAGCAGTTCTTC. It specifies CSTTRAGGHNEQFF. The V gene is TRBV29-1, the J gene TRBJ2-1; 8 nucleotides align to TRBD2. Losses at the gene ends were 8 bases for V and 5 bases for J; bases not matched to a gene: 11. The CDR3 has 14 amino acids. Germline CDR1 reads SQVTM; CDR2 reads ANQGSEA.

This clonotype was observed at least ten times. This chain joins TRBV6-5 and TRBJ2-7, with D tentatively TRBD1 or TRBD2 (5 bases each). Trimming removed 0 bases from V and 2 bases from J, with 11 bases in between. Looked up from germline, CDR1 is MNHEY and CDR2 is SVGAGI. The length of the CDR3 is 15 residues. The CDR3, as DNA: TGTGCCAGCAGTTACTCGAGAGGGGCCCCCTACGAGCAGTACTTC. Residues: CASSYSRGAPYEQYF.

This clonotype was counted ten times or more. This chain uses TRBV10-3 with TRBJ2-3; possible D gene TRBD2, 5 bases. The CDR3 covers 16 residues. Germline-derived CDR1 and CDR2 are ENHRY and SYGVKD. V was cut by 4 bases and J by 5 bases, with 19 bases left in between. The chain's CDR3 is CAISVGSASRGDTQYF. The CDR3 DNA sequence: TGTGCCATCAGTGTCGGTTCGGCGTCACGGGGAGATACGCAGTATTTT.

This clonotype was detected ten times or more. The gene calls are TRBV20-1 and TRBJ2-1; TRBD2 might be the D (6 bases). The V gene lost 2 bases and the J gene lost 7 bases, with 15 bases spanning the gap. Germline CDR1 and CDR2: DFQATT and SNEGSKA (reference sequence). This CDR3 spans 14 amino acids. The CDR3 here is CSARSPTRENEQFF. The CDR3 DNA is TGCAGTGCTAGATCTCCGACTAGGGAGAATGAGCAGTTCTTC.

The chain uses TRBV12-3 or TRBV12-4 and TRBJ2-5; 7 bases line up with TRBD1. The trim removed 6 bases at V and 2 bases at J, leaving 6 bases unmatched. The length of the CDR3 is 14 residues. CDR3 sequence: CASSRDSIQETQYF. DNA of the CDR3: TGTGCCAGCAGCCGGGACAGCATACAAGAGACCCAGTACTTC.

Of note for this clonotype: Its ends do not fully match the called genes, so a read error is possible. Here the CDR3 reads CTSSTGGWSNQPQHF. The CDR3 nucleotides are TGTACCAGCTCAACAGGGGGCTGGAGCAATCAGCCCCAGCATTTT. The chain has TRBV19 and TRBJ1-5; 9 bases are a match to TRBD1. CDR1 is LNHDA, CDR2 SQIVND, per germline (reference sequence). The CDR3 is 15 residues long.

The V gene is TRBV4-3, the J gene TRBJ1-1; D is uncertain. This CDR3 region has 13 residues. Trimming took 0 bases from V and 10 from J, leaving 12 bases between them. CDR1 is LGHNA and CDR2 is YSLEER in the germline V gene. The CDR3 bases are TGCGCCAGCAGCCAAGATCGAGTTACGGGAGCTTTCTTT. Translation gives CASSQDRVTGAFF.

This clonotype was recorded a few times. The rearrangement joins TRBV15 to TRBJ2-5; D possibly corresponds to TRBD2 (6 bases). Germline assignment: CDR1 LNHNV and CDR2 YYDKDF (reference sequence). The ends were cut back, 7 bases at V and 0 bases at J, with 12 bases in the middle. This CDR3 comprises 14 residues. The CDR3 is CATKAGRYQETQYF. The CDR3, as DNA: TGTGCCACCAAGGCTGGGAGGTACCAAGAGACCCAGTACTTC.

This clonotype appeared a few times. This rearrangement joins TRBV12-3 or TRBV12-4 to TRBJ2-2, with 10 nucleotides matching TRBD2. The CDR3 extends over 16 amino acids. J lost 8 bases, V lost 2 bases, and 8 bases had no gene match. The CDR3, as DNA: TGTGCCAGCAGTTTACCTAGCGGGAGTGCGGTTGGGGAGCTGTTTTTT. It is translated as CASSLPSGSAVGELFF.

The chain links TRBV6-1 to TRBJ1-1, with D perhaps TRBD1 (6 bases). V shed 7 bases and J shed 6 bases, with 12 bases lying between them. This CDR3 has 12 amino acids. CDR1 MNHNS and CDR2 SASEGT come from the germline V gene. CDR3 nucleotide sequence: TGTGCCAGCAAACGAGGGACATCTGAAGCTTTCTTT. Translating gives CASKRGTSEAFF.

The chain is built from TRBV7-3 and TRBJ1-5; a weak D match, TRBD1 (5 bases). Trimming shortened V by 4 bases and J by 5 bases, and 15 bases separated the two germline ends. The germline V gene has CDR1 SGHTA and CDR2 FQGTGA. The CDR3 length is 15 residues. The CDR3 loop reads CASSSPAGSDQPQHF. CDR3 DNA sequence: TGTGCCAGCAGCTCCCCTGCAGGGTCGGATCAGCCCCAGCATTTT.